This record looks at one T cell receptor beta chain sequence and its context. Its specificity is not known. These data are taken from a study of identical twins. Study conclusions and caveats: Fewer insertions characterized abundant cord blood beta clonotypes, whereas memory repertoires showed none. Possibly, invariant MAIT and iNKT cells partly confounded zero-insertion analyses.

Template switching supplied a universal primer site; unique molecular identifiers were carried on the cDNA. TCRdb itself ran the 5' RACE reads through MiXCR, one entry per CDR3 protein. Of hundreds of thousands of distinct CDR3 sequences in the sample, roughly a tenth were seen once. Losses at the gene ends were 1 base for V and 8 bases for J; bases not matched to a gene: 7. The CDR3 covers 16 residues. The germline CDR1 and CDR2 sequences are SGHTA and FQGNSA. The chain couples TRBV7-2 to TRBJ1-6, with 8 bases lining up with TRBD1. The origin of this receptor is a woman between 18 and 29 years old in good health. The sequenced sample consisted of memory (CD45RO+) T cells sorted from blood. Here the CDR3 DNA reads TGTGCCAGCAGCTTAGGGATAGACAGGGGCTATTCACCCCTCCACTTT. It specifies CASSLGIDRGYSPLHF. The complete variable domain, with remaining parts taken from reference TRBV7-2 and TRBJ1-6, reads GAGVSQSPSNKVTEKGKDVELRCDPISGHTALYWYRQSLGQGLEFLIYFQGNSAPDKSGLPSDRFSAERTGGSVSTLTIQRTQQEDSAVYLCASSLGIDRGYSPLHFGNGTRLTVT.